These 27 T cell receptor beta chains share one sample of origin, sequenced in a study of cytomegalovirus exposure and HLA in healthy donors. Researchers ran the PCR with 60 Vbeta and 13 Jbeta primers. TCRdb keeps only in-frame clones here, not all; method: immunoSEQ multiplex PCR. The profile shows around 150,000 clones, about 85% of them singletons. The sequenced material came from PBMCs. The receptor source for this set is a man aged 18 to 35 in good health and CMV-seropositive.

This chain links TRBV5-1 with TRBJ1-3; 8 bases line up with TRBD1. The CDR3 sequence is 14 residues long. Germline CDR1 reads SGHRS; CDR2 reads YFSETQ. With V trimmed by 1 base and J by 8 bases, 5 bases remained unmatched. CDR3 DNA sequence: TGCGCCAGCAGCTTGCAGGGGGCTAGAGACACCATATATTTT. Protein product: CASSLQGARDTIYF.

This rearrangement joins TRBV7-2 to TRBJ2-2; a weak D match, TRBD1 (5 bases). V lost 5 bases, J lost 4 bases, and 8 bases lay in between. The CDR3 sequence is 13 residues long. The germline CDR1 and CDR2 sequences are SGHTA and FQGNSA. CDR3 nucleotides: TGTGCCAGCAGCCAGGGCCGCACCGGGGAGCTGTTTTTT. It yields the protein CASSQGRTGELFF. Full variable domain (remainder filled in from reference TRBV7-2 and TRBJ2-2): GAGVSQSPSNKVTEKGKDVELRCDPISGHTALYWYRQSLGQGLEFLIYFQGNSAPDKSGLPSDRFSAERTGGSVSTLTIQRTQQEDSAVYLCASSQGRTGELFFGEGSRLTVL.

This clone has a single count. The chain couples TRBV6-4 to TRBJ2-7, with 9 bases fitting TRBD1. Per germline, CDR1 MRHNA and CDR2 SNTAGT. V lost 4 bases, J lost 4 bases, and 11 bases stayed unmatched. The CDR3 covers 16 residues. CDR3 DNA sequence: TGTGCCAGCAGTGGATCCTCGGGACAGGGCATATACGAGCAGTACTTC. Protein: CASSGSSGQGIYEQYF.

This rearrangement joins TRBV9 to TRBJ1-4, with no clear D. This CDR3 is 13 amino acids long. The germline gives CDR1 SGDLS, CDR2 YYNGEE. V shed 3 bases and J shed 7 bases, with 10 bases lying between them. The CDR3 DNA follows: TGTGCCAGCAGCGGTGACACGACTGAAAAACTGTTTTTT. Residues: CASSGDTTEKLFF. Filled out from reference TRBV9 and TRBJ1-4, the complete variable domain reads DSGVTQTPKHLITATGQRVTLRCSPRSGDLSVYWYQQSLDQGLQFLIQYYNGEERAKGNILERFSAQQFPDLHSELNLSSLELGDSALYFCASSGDTTEKLFFGSGTQLSVL.

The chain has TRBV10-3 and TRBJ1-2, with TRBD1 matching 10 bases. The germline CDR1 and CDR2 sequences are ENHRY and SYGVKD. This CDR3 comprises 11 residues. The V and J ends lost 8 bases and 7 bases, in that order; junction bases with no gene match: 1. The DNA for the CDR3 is TGTGCCATCGGACAGGGGGGTGGCTACACCTTC. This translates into CAIGQGGGYTF.

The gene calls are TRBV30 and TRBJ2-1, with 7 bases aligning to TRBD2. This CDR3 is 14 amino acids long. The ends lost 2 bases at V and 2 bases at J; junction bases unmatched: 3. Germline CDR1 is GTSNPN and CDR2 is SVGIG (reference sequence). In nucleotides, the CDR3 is TGTGCCTGGAGTAGCGGGGTCGCCTACAATGAGCAGTTCTTC. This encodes CAWSSGVAYNEQFF. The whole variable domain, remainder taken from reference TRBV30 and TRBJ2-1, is SQTIHQWPATLVQPVGSPLSLECTVEGTSNPNLYWYRQAAGRGLQLLFYSVGIGQISSEVPQNLSASRPQDRQFILSSKKLLLSDSGFYLCAWSSGVAYNEQFFGPGTRLTVL.

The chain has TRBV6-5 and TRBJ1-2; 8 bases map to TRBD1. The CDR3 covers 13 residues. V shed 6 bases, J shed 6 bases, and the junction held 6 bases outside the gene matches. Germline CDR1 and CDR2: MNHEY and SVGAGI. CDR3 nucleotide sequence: TGTGCCAGCAGGCGGACAGGGTATAATGGCTACACCTTC. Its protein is CASRRTGYNGYTF.

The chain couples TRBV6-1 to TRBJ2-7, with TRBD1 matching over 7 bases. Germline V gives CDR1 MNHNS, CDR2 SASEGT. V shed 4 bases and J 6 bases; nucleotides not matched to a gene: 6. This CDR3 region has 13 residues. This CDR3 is CASSGQTGREQYF. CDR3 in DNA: TGTGCCAGCAGTGGGCAGACAGGGCGCGAGCAGTACTTC.

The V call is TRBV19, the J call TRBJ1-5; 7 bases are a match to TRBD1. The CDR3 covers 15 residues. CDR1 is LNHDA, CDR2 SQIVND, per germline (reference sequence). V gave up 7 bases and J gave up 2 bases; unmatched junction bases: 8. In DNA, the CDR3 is TGTGCCAGTAACCCACAGGGGTTGGGCAATCAGCCCCAGCATTTT. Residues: CASNPQGLGNQPQHF.

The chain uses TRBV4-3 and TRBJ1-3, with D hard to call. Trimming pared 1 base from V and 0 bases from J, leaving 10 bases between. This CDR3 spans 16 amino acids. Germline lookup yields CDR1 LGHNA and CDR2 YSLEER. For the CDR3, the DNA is TGCGCCAGCAGCCAAGCAGGTCAGAGCTCTGGAAACACCATATATTTT. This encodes CASSQAGQSSGNTIYF.

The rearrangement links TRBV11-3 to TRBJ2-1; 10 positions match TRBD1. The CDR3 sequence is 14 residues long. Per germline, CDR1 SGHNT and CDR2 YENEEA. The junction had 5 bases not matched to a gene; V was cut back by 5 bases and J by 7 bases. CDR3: CASSPKGQGNEQFF. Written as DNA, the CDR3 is TGTGCCAGCAGCCCAAAGGGACAGGGGAATGAGCAGTTCTTC.

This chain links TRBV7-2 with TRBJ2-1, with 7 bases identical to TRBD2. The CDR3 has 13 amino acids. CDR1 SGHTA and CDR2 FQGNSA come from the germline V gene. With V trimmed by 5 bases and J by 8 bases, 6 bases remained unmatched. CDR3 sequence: CASSIGGGDEQFF. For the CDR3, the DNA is TGTGCCAGCAGCATCGGGGGAGGGGATGAGCAGTTCTTC.

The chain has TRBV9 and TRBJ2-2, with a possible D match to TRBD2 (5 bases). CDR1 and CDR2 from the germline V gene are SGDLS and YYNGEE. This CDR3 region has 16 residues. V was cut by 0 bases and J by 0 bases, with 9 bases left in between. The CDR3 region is CASSVEGGSNTGELFF. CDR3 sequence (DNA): TGTGCCAGCAGCGTAGAGGGCGGGTCGAACACCGGGGAGCTGTTTTTT.

CDR3 bases: TGTGCCAGTAGTAATGGACAGGGAAGCTATGGCTACACCTTC. Protein: CASSNGQGSYGYTF. The chain employs TRBV19 and TRBJ1-2; 8 nucleotides match TRBD1. The CDR3 covers 14 residues. Per germline, CDR1 LNHDA and CDR2 SQIVND (reference sequence). V shed 4 bases and J 4 bases; nucleotides not matched to a gene: 5.

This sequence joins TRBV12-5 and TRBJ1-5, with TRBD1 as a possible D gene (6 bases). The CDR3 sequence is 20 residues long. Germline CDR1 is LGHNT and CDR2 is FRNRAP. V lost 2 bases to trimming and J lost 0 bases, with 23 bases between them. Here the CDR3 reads CASGLFVLGIRDNSNQPQHF. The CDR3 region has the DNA TGTGCTAGTGGTTTGTTCGTGCTGGGGATCCGGGACAATAGCAATCAGCCCCAGCATTTT.

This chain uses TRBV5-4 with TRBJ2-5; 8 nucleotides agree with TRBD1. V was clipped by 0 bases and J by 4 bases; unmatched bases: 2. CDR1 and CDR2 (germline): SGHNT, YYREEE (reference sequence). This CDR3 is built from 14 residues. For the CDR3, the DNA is TGTGCCAGCAGCTTGGAGACAGGGGCAGAGACCCAGTACTTC. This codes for CASSLETGAETQYF.

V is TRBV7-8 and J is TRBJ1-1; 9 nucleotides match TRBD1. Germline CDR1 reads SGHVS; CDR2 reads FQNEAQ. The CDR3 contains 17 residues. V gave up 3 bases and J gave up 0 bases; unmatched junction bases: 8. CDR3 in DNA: TGTGCCAGCAGCTTTACAGGGGGCTATGGGGTGAACACTGAAGCTTTCTTT. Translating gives CASSFTGGYGVNTEAFF. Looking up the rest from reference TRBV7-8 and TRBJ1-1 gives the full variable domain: GAGVSQSPRYKVAKRGQDVALRCDPISGHVSLFWYQQALGQGPEFLTYFQNEAQLDKSGLPSDRFFAERPEGSVSTLKIQRTQQEDSAVYLCASSFTGGYGVNTEAFFGQGTRLTVV.

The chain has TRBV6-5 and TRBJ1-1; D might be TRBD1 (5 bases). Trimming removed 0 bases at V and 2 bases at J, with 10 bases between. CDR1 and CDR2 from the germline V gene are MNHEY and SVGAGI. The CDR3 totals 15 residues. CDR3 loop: CASSYSWGRNTEAFF. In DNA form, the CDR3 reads TGTGCCAGCAGTTACTCGTGGGGCCGAAACACTGAAGCTTTCTTT.

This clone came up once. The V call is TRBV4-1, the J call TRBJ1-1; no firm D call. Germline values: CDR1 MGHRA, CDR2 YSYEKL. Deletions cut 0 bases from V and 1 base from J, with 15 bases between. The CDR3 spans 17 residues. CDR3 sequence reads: CASSQESWSTGNTEAFF. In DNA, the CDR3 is TGCGCCAGCAGCCAAGAAAGTTGGAGCACGGGGAACACTGAAGCTTTCTTT.

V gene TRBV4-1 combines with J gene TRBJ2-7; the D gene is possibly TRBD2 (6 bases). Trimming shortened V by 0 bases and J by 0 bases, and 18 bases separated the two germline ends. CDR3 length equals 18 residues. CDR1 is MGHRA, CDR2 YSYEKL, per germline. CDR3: CASSQEGGRGRSSYEQYF. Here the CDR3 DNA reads TGCGCCAGCAGCCAAGAGGGGGGACGGGGAAGGAGCTCCTACGAGCAGTACTTC.

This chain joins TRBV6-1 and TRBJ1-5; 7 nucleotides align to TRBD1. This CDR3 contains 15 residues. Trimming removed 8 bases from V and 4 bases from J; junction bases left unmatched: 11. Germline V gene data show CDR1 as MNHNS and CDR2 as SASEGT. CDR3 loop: CASLEWQGVNQPQHF. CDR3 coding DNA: TGTGCCAGCCTTGAGTGGCAGGGGGTAAATCAGCCCCAGCATTTT.

CDR3 sequence reads: CASSRVGGGAYEQYF. The CDR3 nucleotides read TGTGCCAGCAGCCGCGTTGGGGGGGGAGCCTACGAGCAGTACTTC. The chain carries TRBV6-5 and TRBJ2-7; 7 bases agree with TRBD2. Germline values: CDR1 MNHEY, CDR2 SVGAGI. With 6 bases clipped from V and 2 bases from J, the junction kept 10 bases outside the gene matches. This CDR3 comprises 15 residues.

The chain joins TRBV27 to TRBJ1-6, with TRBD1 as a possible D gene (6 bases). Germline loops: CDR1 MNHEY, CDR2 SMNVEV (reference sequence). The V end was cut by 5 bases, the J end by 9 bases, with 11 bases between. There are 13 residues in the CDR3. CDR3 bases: TGTGCCAGCAGTCCAAGGGGGGGTTCACCCCTCCACTTT. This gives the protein CASSPRGGSPLHF.

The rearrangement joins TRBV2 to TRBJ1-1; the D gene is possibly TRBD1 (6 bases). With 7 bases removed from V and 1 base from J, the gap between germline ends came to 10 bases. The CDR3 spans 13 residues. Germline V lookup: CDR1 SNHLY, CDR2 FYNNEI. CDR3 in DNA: TGTGCCAGCACCGGGACATGGAACACTGAAGCTTTCTTT. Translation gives CASTGTWNTEAFF.

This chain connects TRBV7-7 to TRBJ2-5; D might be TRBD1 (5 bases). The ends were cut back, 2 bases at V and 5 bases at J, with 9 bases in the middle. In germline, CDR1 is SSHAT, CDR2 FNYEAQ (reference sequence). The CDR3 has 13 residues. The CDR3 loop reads CASSLSHRETQYF. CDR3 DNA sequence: TGTGCCAGCAGCTTAAGCCACAGGGAGACCCAGTACTTC. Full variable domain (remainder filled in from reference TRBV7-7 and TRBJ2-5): GAGVSQSPRYKVTKRGQDVTLRCDPISSHATLYWYQQALGQGPEFLTYFNYEAQPDKSGLPSDRFSAERPEGSISTLTIQRTEQRDSAMYRCASSLSHRETQYFGPGTRLLVL.

The CDR3 here is CASSPTGSTEAFF. The CDR3 region has the DNA TGCGCCAGCAGCCCGACAGGGAGCACTGAAGCTTTCTTT. The chain has TRBV4-1 and TRBJ1-1; 7 nucleotides agree with TRBD1. The trim removed 4 bases at V and 4 bases at J, leaving 3 bases unmatched. This CDR3 spans 13 amino acids. Germline CDR1 is MGHRA and CDR2 is YSYEKL.

CDR3 loop: CASSEELVGETQYF. The CDR3 region has the DNA TGTGCCAGCAGTGAAGAATTGGTCGGGGAGACCCAGTACTTC. The chain employs TRBV2 and TRBJ2-5; the D is unclear. CDR3 size: 14 residues. The V end was cut by 1 base, the J end by 5 bases, with 11 bases between. The germline V gene has CDR1 SNHLY and CDR2 FYNNEI.